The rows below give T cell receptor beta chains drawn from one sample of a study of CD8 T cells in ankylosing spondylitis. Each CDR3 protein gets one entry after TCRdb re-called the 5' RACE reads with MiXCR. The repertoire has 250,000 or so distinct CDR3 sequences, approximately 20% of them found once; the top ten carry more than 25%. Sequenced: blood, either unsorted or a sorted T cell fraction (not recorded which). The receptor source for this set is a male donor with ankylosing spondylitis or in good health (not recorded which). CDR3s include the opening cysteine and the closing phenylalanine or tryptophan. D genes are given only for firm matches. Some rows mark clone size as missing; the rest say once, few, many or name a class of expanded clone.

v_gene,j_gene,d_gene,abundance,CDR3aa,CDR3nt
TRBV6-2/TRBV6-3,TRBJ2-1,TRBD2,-,CASSYLSLAGGMDEQFF,TGTGCCAGCAGTTACCTCTCCCTAGCGGGAGGGATGGATGAGCAGTTCTTC
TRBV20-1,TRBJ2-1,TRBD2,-,CSARDPPTSANEQFF,TGCAGTGCTAGAGATCCCCCGACTAGCGCCAATGAGCAGTTCTTC
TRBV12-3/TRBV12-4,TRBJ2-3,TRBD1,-,CASTNWDRGGYTQYF,TGTGCCAGCACCAACTGGGACAGGGGCGGGTATACGCAGTATTTT
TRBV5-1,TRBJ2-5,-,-,CASRARGKETQYF,TGCGCCAGCAGGGCCCGGGGAAAAGAGACCCAGTACTTC
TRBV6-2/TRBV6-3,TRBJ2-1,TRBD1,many,CASSYSKGGREQFF,TGTGCCAGCAGTTACTCGAAAGGGGGCAGGGAGCAGTTCTTC
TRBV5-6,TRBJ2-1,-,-,CASSLSADYNEQFF,TGTGCCAGCAGCTTGTCGGCAGATTACAATGAGCAGTTCTTC
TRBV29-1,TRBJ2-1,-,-,CSVEVIGNEQFF,TGCAGCGTTGAAGTTATCGGGAATGAGCAGTTCTTC
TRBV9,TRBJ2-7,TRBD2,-,CASSVGGSGYEQYF,TGTGCCAGCAGCGTAGGCGGGAGTGGGTACGAGCAGTACTTC
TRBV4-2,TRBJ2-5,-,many,CASGEDLYQETQYF,TGTGCCAGTGGAGAGGACTTGTACCAAGAGACCCAGTACTTC
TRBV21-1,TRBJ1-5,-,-,CASSKGIISNQPQHF,TGTGCCAGCAGCAAAGGAATCATTAGCAATCAGCCCCAGCATTTT
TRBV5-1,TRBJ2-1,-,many,CASSSGFINEQFF,TGCGCCAGCAGCTCGGGTTTTATCAATGAGCAGTTCTTC
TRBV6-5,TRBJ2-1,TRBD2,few,CASSYGAGAYNEQFF,TGTGCCAGCAGTTACGGGGCGGGAGCCTACAATGAGCAGTTCTTC